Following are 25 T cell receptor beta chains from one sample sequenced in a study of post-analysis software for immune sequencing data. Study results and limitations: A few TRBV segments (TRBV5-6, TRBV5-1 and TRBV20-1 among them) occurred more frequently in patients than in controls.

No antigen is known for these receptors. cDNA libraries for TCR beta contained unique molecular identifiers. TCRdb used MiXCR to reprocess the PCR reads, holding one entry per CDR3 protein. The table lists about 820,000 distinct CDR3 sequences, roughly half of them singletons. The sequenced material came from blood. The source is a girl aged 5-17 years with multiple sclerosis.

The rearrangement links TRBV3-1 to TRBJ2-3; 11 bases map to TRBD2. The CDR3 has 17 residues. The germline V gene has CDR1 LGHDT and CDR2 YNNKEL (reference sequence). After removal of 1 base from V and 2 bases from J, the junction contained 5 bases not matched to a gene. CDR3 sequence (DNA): TGTGCCAGCAGCCAAGTTGGGACTAGCGGCCACACAGATACGCAGTATTTT. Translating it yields CASSQVGTSGHTDTQYF.

In DNA, the CDR3 is TGTGCCACCAGTGACCTCTGGACGGGGAACACTGAAGCTTTCTTT. Protein product: CATSDLWTGNTEAFF. The chain combines TRBV24-1 with TRBJ1-1; D uncertain. CDR3 length: 15 amino acids. V lost 4 bases and J lost 1, with 12 bases in between. Germline loops: CDR1 KGHDR, CDR2 SFDVKD.

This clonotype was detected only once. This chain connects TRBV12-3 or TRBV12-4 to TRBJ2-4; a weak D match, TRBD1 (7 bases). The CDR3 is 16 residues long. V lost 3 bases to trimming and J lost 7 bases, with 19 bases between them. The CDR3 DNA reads TGTGCCAGCAGTTTTAGTTCAGGGGGAGGTCTTAACATTCAGTACTTC. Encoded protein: CASSFSSGGGLNIQYF.

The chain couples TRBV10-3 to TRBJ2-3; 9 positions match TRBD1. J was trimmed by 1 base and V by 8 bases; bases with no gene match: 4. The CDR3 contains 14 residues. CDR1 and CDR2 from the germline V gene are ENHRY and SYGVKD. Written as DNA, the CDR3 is TGTGCCATCGGTAGACAGGGGGGCACAGATACGCAGTATTTT. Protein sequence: CAIGRQGGTDTQYF.

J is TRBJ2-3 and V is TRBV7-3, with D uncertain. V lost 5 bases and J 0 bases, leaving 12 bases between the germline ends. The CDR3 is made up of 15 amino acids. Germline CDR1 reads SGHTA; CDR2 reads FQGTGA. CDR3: CASSTTVASTDTQYF. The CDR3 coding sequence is TGTGCCAGCAGCACGACCGTGGCTAGCACAGATACGCAGTATTTT.

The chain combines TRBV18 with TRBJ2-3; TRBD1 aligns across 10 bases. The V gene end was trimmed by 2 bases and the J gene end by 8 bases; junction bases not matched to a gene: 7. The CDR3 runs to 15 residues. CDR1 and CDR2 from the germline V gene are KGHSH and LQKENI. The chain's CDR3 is CASSPAGQGRATQYF. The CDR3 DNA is TGTGCCAGCTCACCAGCGGGACAGGGGAGAGCTACGCAGTATTTT. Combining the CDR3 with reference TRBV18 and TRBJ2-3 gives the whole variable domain NAGVMQNPRHLVRRRGQEARLRCSPMKGHSHVYWYRQLPEEGLKFMVYLQKENIIDESGMPKERFSAEFPKEGPSILRIQQVVRGDSAAYFCASSPAGQGRATQYFGPGTRLTVL.

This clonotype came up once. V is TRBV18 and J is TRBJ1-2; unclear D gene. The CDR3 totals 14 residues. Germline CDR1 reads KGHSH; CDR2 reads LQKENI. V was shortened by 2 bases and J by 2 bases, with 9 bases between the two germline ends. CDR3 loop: CASSPSSENYGYTF. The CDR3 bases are TGTGCCAGCTCACCATCATCCGAGAACTATGGCTACACCTTC.

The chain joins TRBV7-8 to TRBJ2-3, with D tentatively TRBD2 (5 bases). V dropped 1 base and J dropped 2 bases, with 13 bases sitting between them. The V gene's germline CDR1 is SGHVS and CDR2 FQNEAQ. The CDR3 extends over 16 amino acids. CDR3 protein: CASSLVGAQYTDTQYF. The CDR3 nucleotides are TGTGCCAGCAGCTTAGTGGGAGCCCAATACACAGATACGCAGTATTTT.

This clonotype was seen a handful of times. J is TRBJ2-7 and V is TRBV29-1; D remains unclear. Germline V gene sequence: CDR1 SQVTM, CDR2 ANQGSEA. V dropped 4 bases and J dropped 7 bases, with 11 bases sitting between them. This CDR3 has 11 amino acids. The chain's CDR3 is CSVGVGREQYF. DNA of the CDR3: TGCAGCGTTGGAGTCGGAAGGGAGCAGTACTTC.

The CDR3 DNA is TGTGCCAGCACCAGGGGGCGCTACCAAGAGACCCAGTACTTC. Its translation: CASTRGRYQETQYF. The chain joins TRBV7-9 to TRBJ2-5, with 8 bases lining up with TRBD1. The CDR3 has 14 residues. CDR1 SEHNR and CDR2 FQNEAQ come from the germline V gene (reference sequence). V lost 7 bases, J lost 0 bases, and 4 bases stayed unmatched. The full variable domain, in which reference TRBV7-9 and TRBJ2-5 provide the parts outside the CDR3, is DTGVSQNPRHKITKRGQNVTFRCDPISEHNRLYWYRQTLGQGPEFLTYFQNEAQLEKSRLLSDRFSAERPKGSFSTLEIQRTEQGDSAMYLCASTRGRYQETQYFGPGTRLLVL.

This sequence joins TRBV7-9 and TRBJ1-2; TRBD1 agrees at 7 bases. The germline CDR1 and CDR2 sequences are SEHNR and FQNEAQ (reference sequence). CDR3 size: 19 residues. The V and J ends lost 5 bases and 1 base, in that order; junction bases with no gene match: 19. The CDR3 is CASSATGGGASVYNYGYTF. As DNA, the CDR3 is TGTGCCAGCAGCGCTACCGGAGGGGGCGCTTCGGTTTATAACTATGGCTACACCTTC.

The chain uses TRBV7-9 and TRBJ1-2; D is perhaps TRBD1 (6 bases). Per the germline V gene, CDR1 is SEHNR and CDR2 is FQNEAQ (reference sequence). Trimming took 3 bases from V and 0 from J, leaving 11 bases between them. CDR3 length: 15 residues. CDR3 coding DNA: TGTGCCAGCAGCTTGGGGCAGGGGCCTAACTATGGCTACACCTTC. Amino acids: CASSLGQGPNYGYTF.

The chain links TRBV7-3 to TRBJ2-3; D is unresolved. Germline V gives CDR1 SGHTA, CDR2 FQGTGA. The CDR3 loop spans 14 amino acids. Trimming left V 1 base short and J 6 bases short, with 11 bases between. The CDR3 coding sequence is TGTGCCAGCAGCTTAAACACCGGACCGGATACGCAGTATTTT. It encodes CASSLNTGPDTQYF.

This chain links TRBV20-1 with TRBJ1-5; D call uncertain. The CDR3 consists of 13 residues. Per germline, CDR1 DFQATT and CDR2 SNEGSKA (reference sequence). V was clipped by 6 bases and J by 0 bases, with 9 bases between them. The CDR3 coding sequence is TGCAGTGCACTCGACGATAGCAATCAGCCCCAGCATTTT. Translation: CSALDDSNQPQHF.

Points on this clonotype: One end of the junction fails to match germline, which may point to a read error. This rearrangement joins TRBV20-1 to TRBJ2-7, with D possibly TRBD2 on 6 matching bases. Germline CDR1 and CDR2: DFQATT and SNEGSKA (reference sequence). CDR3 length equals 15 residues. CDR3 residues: CSASQSGSPLYERYF. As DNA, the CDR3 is TGCAGTGCTAGTCAGTCCGGGAGCCCCCTCTATGAGCGGTACTTC.

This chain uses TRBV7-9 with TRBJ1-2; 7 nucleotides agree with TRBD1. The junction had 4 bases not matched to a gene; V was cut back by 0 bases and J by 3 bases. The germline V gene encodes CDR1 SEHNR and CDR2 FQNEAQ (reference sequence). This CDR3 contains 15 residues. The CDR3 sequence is CASSLARGQHYGYTF. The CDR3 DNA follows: TGTGCCAGCAGCTTAGCGAGGGGGCAGCACTATGGCTACACCTTC.

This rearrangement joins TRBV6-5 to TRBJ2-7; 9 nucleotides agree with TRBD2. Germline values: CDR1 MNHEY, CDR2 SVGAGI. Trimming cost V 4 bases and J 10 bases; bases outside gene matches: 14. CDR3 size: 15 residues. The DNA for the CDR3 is TGTGCCAGCAGTTCTAGCGGGGCCGGTAGCATGGGCCAGTACTTC. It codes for CASSSSGAGSMGQYF.

This CDR3 is CASSREGQGGEKLFF. The DNA for the CDR3 is TGCGCCAGCAGCCGCGAGGGACAGGGAGGTGAAAAACTGTTTTTT. The chain employs TRBV5-1 and TRBJ1-4; 9 bases agree with TRBD1. Germline CDR1 and CDR2: SGHRS and YFSETQ. The J segment lost 7 bases and the V segment lost 4 bases, leaving 8 bases of the junction unmatched. The CDR3 totals 15 residues.

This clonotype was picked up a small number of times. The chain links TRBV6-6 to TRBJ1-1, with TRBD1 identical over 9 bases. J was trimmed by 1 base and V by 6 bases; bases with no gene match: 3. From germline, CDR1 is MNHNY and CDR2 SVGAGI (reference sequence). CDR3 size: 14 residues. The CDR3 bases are TGTGCCAGCAGGAAACAGGGGGCGAACACTGAAGCTTTCTTT. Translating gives CASRKQGANTEAFF.

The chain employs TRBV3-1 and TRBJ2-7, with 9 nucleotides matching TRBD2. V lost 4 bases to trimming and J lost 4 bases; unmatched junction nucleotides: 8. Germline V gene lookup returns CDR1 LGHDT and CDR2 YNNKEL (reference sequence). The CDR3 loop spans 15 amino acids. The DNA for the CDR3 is TGTGCCAGCAGCCCCTCGGGTAGCGGGGGATACGAGCAGTACTTC. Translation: CASSPSGSGGYEQYF.

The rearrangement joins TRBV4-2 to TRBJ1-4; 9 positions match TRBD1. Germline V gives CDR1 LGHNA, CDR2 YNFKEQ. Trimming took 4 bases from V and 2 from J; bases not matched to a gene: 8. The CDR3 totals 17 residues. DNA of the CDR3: TGTGCCAGCAGCCGTCGACAGGGGGGTCCCACTAATGAAAAACTGTTTTTT. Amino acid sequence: CASSRRQGGPTNEKLFF.

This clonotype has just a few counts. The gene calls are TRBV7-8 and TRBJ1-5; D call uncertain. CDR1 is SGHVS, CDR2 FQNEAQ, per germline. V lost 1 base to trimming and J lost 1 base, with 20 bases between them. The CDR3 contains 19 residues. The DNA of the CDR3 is TGTGCCAGCAGCTTAGAGCCGGGCAGGCTACTTCTGAGCAATCAGCCCCAGCATTTT. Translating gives CASSLEPGRLLLSNQPQHF.

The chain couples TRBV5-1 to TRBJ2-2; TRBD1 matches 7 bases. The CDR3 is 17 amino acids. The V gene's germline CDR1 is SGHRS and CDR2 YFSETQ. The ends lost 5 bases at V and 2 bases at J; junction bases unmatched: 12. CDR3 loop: CASRKQGGTFNTGELFF. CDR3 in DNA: TGCGCCAGCAGGAAACAAGGGGGCACTTTTAACACCGGGGAGCTGTTTTTT. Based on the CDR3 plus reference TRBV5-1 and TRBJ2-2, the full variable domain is KAGVTQTPRYLIKTRGQQVTLSCSPISGHRSVSWYQQTPGQGLQFLFEYFSETQRNKGNFPGRFSGRQFSNSRSEMNVSTLELGDSALYLCASRKQGGTFNTGELFFGEGSRLTVL.

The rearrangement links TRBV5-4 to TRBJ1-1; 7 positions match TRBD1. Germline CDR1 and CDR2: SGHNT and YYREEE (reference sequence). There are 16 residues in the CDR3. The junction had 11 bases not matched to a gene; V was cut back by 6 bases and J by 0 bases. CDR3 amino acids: CASIPPGQTLNTEAFF. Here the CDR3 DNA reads TGTGCCAGCATCCCTCCGGGACAGACTCTGAACACTGAAGCTTTCTTT.

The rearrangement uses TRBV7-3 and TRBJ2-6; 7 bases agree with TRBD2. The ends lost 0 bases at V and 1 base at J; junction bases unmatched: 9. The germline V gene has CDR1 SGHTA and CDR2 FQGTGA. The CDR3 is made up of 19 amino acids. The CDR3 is CASSLTLGGFMSGANVLTF. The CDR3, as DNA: TGTGCCAGCAGCTTAACATTGGGGGGGTTTATGTCTGGGGCCAACGTCCTGACTTTC.